This TCR beta chain emerged from a study of blood T cell repertoires in COVID-19. On the study more broadly: Acute and convalescent COVID-19 specimens originated in the United States, Italy and Spain. From T cells, B-cell-depleted T cells, or PBMCs came the material, which was cDNA or gDNA.

With 4 bases removed from V and 1 base from J, the gap between germline ends came to 10 bases. This CDR3 region has 14 residues. Germline V CDR1 and CDR2: SGHAT, FQDESV (reference sequence). Authors' processing steps: For nucleated cells, counts were estimated from reference gene primer amplification. The method was immunoSEQ multiplex PCR; TCRdb's version includes in-frame clones alone and lacks a portion of them. The DNA was the basis for D and trimming; V, J and clone size are from that table. The sample carries 200,000 to 250,000 clones, 70% to 90% recorded once. This clonotype originated in a man aged 18 to 29 with active or convalescent COVID-19. The sequenced material came from peripheral blood. This chain connects TRBV11-1 to TRBJ1-1; weak D call: TRBD1 (5 bases). CDR3: CASSSYGQNTEAFF. In DNA form, the CDR3 reads TGTGCCAGCAGCTCCTACGGACAGAACACTGAAGCTTTCTTT.